This TCR beta chain was observed in a study of T cells expressing NK-cell markers. Study-wide points: There were four donors in whom these clonotypes also led the CD3+CD56-NKG2C+ fraction.

Germline V gene sequence: CDR1 MNHEY, CDR2 SVGEGT. The CDR3 loop spans 11 amino acids. For each CDR3 protein, TCRdb gives one entry from its re-call of the 5' RACE reads, without DNA. The data include hundreds of thousands of distinct CDR3 sequences; the top ten clones carry 4% to 4.5%. To note about this clonotype: The target antigen is unknown.

The genes are TRBV6-2 or TRBV6-3 and TRBJ2-1; TCRdb's D call of TRBD1 is untestable without DNA. The clonotype originates from a woman between 18 and 69 years old in good health. The sequenced material came from blood T cells: a sorted CD56 or NKG2C T cell subset, CD4+ or CD8+ T cells, or bulk PBMC T cells (not recorded which). The CDR3 loop is CASRQGWEQFF.